Listed below are T cell receptor beta chains from one sample, sequenced in a study of blood T cells in healthy people across ages. One entry per CDR3 protein results from TCRdb running MiXCR on the 5' RACE reads. The repertoire holds about 1,500,000 distinct CDR3 sequences, with around two fifths as singletons. The sample was blood. These receptors all stem from a woman aged 18-29 years in good health. The CDR3 runs from the conserved cysteine through the conserved F or W. A D gene is named only where the DNA matches it firmly. The listing skips clone size in some rows; elsewhere it reads once, few, many or a size class.

J | size | D | V | CDR3 | DNA
TRBJ1-2 | NA | NA | TRBV12-3/TRBV12-4 | CASSLNAGGLYGYTF | TGTGCCAGCAGTTTAAACGCCGGGGGCCTCTATGGCTACACCTTC
TRBJ1-1 | NA | TRBD1 | TRBV10-2 | CASSVVQGGTEAFF | TGCGCCAGCAGTGTAGTCCAGGGGGGCACTGAAGCTTTCTTT
TRBJ2-3 | NA | NA | TRBV11-2 | CASSFSAGETDTQYF | TGTGCCAGCAGCTTCTCAGCAGGGGAGACAGATACGCAGTATTTT
TRBJ2-7 | NA | NA | TRBV27 | CASSSSFAGPYEQYF | TGTGCCAGCAGTTCGAGCTTTGCGGGGCCCTACGAGCAGTACTTC
TRBJ2-1 | NA | TRBD1 | TRBV29-1 | CSVEDQVGTGYYNEQFF | TGCAGCGTTGAAGATCAGGTTGGGACAGGGTATTACAATGAGCAGTTCTTC
TRBJ2-7 | NA | NA | TRBV6-5 | CASGPSGEQYF | TGTGCCAGCGGTCCTTCCGGCGAGCAGTACTTC
TRBJ1-1 | NA | TRBD1 | TRBV29-1 | CSVTQGLPNTEAFF | TGCAGCGTTACACAGGGGCTCCCGAACACTGAAGCTTTCTTT
TRBJ1-1 | NA | TRBD1 | TRBV20-1 | CSASGGQGGSEAFF | TGCAGTGCTAGCGGGGGACAGGGGGGTTCAGAAGCTTTCTTT
TRBJ2-1 | NA | NA | TRBV30 | CAWSPRGNEQFF | TGTGCCTGGAGTCCCAGGGGTAATGAGCAGTTCTTC
TRBJ2-5 | NA | NA | TRBV7-2 | CASLGYNEQYF | TGTGCCAGCTTGGGCTACAATGAGCAGTACTTC
TRBJ1-5 | NA | NA | TRBV12-3/TRBV12-4 | CASRKENQPQHF | TGTGCCAGCCGTAAGGAAAATCAGCCCCAGCATTTT
TRBJ1-5 | NA | NA | TRBV7-8 | CASSLMVQVDSQPQHF | TGTGCCAGCAGCTTAATGGTACAGGTGGACAGTCAGCCCCAGCATTTT
TRBJ2-5 | few | NA | TRBV12-3/TRBV12-4 | CASSYRVETQYF | TGTGCCAGCAGCTACAGGGTTGAGACCCAGTACTTC
TRBJ2-7 | few | TRBD2 | TRBV13 | CASSLLRGSSYEQYF | TGTGCCAGCAGCCTCTTGCGGGGGAGCTCCTACGAGCAGTACTTC
TRBJ1-6 | NA | NA | TRBV27 | CASRDGGTAENSPLHF | TGTGCCAGCAGAGATGGGGGGACGGCAGAAAATTCACCCCTCCACTTT
TRBJ2-7 | NA | NA | TRBV28 | CASSSRTVPWDEQYF | TGTGCCAGCAGTTCCAGGACAGTTCCGTGGGACGAGCAGTACTTC
TRBJ1-6 | NA | NA | TRBV21-1 | CASSKPSGRSPLHF | TGTGCCAGCAGCAAACCTAGCGGGCGTTCACCCCTCCACTTT
TRBJ2-2 | few | NA | TRBV7-9 | CASSQPVTGELFF | TGTGCCAGCAGCCAACCAGTCACCGGGGAGCTGTTTTTT
TRBJ1-1 | NA | NA | TRBV12-3/TRBV12-4 | CASRQDQNTEAFF | TGTGCCAGCAGGCAAGACCAGAACACTGAAGCTTTCTTT
TRBJ2-7 | NA | TRBD2 | TRBV28 | CASATGGGGPYEQYF | TGTGCCAGCGCCACAGGCGGCGGGGGTCCCTACGAGCAGTACTTC
TRBJ1-6 | few | TRBD1 | TRBV10-1 | CASMNRTGNSPLHF | TGCGCCAGCATGAACCGGACAGGGAATTCACCCCTCCACTTT
TRBJ1-2 | few | TRBD1 | TRBV9 | CASRRTGRYGYTF | TGTGCCAGCAGGCGGACAGGCCGCTATGGCTACACCTTC
TRBJ2-1 | many | TRBD1 | TRBV29-1 | CSGAGQGANNEQFF | TGCAGCGGAGCTGGACAGGGGGCTAACAATGAGCAGTTCTTC
TRBJ2-7 | NA | NA | TRBV9 | CASSVRDTGQYEQYF | TGTGCCAGCAGCGTCCGGGACACTGGACAATATGAGCAGTACTTC
TRBJ2-1 | few | NA | TRBV29-1 | CSAFRRGADFICEQFF | TGCAGCGCCTTCCGTAGGGGGGCGGACTTTATCTGTGAGCAGTTCTTC
TRBJ2-7 | few | TRBD2 | TRBV12-3/TRBV12-4 | CASSLTSGGGLAVYEQYF | TGTGCCAGCAGTTTGACTAGCGGGGGGGGATTGGCGGTCTACGAGCAGTACTTC
TRBJ2-3 | many | TRBD1 | TRBV13 | CASSFSTGTGTDTQYF | TGTGCCAGCAGCTTTTCAACCGGGACAGGCACAGATACGCAGTATTTT
TRBJ1-1 | few | NA | TRBV9 | CASSPSQGSVTEAFF | TGTGCCAGCAGCCCTTCACAGGGATCGGTCACTGAAGCTTTCTTT
TRBJ2-3 | NA | TRBD1 | TRBV27 | CASSRTGGLSDTQYF | TGTGCCAGCAGTAGAACAGGGGGGTTGTCGGATACGCAGTATTTT
TRBJ2-7 | NA | TRBD2 | TRBV20-1 | CSLRTSSYEQYF | TGCAGCCTTAGGACTAGCTCCTACGAGCAGTACTTC
TRBJ1-5 | many | NA | TRBV2 | CASSESRQQGPQHF | TGTGCCAGCAGTGAATCTCGTCAGCAGGGGCCCCAGCATTTT
TRBJ1-1 | once | NA | TRBV14 | CAILRETENTEAFF | TGTGCCATCCTCCGGGAGACAGAAAACACTGAAGCTTTCTTT
TRBJ2-3 | few | NA | TRBV5-1 | CASSVEKLPDTQYF | TGCGCCAGCAGCGTGGAGAAGCTACCAGATACGCAGTATTTT
TRBJ1-5 | NA | NA | TRBV20-1 | CSARDSGREEPQHF | TGCAGTGCTAGAGATAGTGGCAGGGAAGAGCCCCAGCATTTT
TRBJ1-1 | NA | TRBD1 | TRBV18 | CASLSGTGGRTEAFF | TGTGCCAGCTTATCCGGGACAGGGGGAAGGACTGAAGCTTTCTTT
TRBJ2-1 | NA | TRBD2 | TRBV7-9 | CASSLEVTSGNNEQFF | TGTGCCAGCAGCTTAGAGGTGACTAGCGGAAACAATGAGCAGTTCTTC
TRBJ2-7 | many | NA | TRBV28 | CASSWTDYEQYF | TGCGCCAGCAGCTGGACAGATTACGAGCAGTACTTC
TRBJ2-6 | few | TRBD1 | TRBV6-1 | CASSEDVGQGANVLTF | TGTGCCAGCAGTGAAGATGTGGGACAGGGGGCCAACGTCCTGACTTTC
TRBJ1-5 | few | TRBD1 | TRBV20-1 | CSAAGQGAGNQPQHF | TGCAGTGCTGCAGGACAGGGGGCCGGCAATCAGCCCCAGCATTTT
TRBJ1-1 | NA | TRBD1 | TRBV12-3/TRBV12-4 | CASRPNRGRNTEAFF | TGTGCCAGCAGGCCCAACAGGGGCCGGAACACTGAAGCTTTCTTT